This T cell receptor beta chain was retrieved from a study of regulatory T cells in long-lasting Graves disease. Study-wide results and caveats: Gene preferences differed: TRBV28, TRBJ1-2, TRBJ2-5 in persistent cases.

The CDR3 runs to 16 residues. The V gene's germline CDR1 is MDHEN and CDR2 SYDVKM. The junction had 7 bases not matched to a gene; V was cut back by 3 bases and J by 0 bases. Documented time point: newly diagnosed GD, antithyroid drugs for less than 3 months. Preparation of the TCR library used RNA extracted from PBMCs. Building the TCR beta libraries relied on iRepertoire HTBI primers, and CDR3 regions underwent Arm-PCR. In the authors' workflow: Identification across samples found about 65 TRBV and some 15 TRBJ segments. A single record per CDR3 protein comes from TCRdb applying MiXCR to the multiplex PCR reads. The V and J calls and clone size come from TCRdb's table, not from the authors' own analysis. Among about 220,000 distinct CDR3 sequences listed, roughly 19% were seen once. About this clonotype itself: Its antigen is not known.

These records were also assigned to another study, of T cells in Graves' hyperthyroidism and ophthalmopathy. Turning to that study: Also found in blood were most expanded thyroid clonotypes above 0.001.

Sequenced here: peripheral blood mononuclear cells (PBMCs), sampled at new diagnosis, from a patient treated with antithyroid drugs. The receptor was isolated from a woman in her thirties with Graves disease. The chain combines TRBV28 with TRBJ1-1; 7 positions agree with TRBD1. The CDR3 region has the DNA TGTGCCAGCAGTTTGATGGGACAGCGAATGAACACTGAAGCTTTCTTT. This gives the protein CASSLMGQRMNTEAFF.